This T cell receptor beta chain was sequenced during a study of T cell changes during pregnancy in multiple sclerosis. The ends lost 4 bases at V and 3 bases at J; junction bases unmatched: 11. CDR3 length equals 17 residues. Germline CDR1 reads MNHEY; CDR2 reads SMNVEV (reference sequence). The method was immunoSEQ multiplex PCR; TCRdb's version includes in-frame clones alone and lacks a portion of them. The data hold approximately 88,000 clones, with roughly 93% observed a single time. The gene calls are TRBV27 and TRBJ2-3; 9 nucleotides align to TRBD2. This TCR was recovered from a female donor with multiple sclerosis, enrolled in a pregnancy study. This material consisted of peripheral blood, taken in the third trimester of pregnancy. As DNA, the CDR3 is TGTGCCAGCAGTTATGGCGGGAGGGGATTGCGGACAGATACGCAGTATTTT. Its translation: CASSYGGRGLRTDTQYF.